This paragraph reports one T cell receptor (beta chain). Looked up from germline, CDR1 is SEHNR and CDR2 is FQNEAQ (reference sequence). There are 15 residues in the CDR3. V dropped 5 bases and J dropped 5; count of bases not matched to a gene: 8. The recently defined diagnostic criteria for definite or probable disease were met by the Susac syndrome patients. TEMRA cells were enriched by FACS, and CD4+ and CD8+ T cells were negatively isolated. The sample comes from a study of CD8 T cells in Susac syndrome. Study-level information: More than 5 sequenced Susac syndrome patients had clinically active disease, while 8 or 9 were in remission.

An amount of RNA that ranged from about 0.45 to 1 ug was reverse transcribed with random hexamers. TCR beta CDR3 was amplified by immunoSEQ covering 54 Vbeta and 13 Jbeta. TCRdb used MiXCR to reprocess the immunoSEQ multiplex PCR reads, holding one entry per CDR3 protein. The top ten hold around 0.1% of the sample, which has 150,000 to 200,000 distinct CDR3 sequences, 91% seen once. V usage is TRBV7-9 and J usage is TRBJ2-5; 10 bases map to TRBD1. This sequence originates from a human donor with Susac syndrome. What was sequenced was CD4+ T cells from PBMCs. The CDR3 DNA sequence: TGTGCCAGCAGCCGGATGGGACAGGGGAAGGAGACCCAGTACTTC. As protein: CASSRMGQGKETQYF.